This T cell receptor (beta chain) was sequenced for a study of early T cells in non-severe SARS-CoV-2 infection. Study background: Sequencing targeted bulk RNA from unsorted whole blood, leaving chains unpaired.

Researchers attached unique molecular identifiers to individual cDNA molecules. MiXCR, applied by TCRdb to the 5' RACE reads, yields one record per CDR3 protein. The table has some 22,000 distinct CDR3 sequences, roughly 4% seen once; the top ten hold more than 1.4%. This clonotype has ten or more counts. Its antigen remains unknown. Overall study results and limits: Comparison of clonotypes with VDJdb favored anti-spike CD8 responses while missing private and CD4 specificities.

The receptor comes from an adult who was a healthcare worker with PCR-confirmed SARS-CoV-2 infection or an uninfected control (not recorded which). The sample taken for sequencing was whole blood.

The CDR3 coding sequence is TGCAGTGCTAGAGATTGGGGGGGACAGGGTACTCAAGAGACCCAGTACTTC. Its protein is CSARDWGGQGTQETQYF. The V and J genes are TRBV20-1 and TRBJ2-5; 9 positions match TRBD1. V gave up 0 bases and J gave up 2 bases; unmatched junction bases: 10. CDR1 and CDR2 from the germline V gene are DFQATT and SNEGSKA (reference sequence). The CDR3 extends over 17 amino acids.